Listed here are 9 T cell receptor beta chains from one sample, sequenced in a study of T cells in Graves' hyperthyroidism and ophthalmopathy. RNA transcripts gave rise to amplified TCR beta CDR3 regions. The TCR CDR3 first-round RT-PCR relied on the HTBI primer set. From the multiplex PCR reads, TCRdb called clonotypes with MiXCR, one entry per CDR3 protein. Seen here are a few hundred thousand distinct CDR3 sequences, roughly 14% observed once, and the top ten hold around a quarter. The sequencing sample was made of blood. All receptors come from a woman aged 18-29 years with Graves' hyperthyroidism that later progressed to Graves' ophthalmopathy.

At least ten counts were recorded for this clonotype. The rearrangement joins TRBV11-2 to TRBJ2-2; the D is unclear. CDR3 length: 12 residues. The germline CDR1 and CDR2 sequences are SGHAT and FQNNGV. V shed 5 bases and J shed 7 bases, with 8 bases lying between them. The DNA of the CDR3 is TGTGCCAGCAGCGGGGTTGGCGGGGAGCTGTTTTTT. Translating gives CASSGVGGELFF.

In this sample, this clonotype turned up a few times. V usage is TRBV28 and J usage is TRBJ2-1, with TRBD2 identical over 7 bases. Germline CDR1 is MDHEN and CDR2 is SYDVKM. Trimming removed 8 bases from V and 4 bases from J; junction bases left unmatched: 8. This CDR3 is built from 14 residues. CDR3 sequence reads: CASLSASGYNEQFF. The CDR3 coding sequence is TGTGCCAGCCTGTCAGCTAGCGGATACAATGAGCAGTTCTTC.

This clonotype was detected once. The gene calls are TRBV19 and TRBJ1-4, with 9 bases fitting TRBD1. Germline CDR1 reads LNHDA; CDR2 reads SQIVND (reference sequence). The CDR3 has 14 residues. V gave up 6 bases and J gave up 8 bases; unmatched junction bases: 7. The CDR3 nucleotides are TGTGCCAGTAGCCGGGACAGGGTAGGAGAAAAACTGTTTTTT. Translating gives CASSRDRVGEKLFF.

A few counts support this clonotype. CDR3 amino acids: CSARDLQGPGTDTQYF. CDR3 nucleotides: TGCAGTGCTAGAGATCTGCAGGGACCGGGGACAGATACGCAGTATTTT. This sequence joins TRBV20-1 and TRBJ2-3; D could derive from TRBD1 or TRBD2 (5 bases each). The germline CDR1 and CDR2 sequences are DFQATT and SNEGSKA (reference sequence). With 0 bases removed from V and 3 bases from J, the gap between germline ends came to 16 bases. The CDR3 sequence is 16 residues long.

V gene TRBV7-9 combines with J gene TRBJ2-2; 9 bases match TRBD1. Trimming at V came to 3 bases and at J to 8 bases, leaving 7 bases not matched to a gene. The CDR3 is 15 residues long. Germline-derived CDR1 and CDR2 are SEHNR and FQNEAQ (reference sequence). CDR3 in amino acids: CASSLGQGGPGELFF. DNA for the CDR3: TGTGCCAGCAGCTTGGGACAGGGAGGTCCTGGGGAGCTGTTTTTT. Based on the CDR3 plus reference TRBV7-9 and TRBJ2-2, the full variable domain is DTGVSQNPRHKITKRGQNVTFRCDPISEHNRLYWYRQTLGQGPEFLTYFQNEAQLEKSRLLSDRFSAERPKGSFSTLEIQRTEQGDSAMYLCASSLGQGGPGELFFGEGSRLTVL.

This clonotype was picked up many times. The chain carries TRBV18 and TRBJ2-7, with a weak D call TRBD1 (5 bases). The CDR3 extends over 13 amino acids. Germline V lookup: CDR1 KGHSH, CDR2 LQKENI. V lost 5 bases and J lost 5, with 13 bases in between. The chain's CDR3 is CASSGRQGNEQYF. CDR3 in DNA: TGTGCCAGCTCAGGTAGGCAGGGCAACGAGCAGTACTTC.

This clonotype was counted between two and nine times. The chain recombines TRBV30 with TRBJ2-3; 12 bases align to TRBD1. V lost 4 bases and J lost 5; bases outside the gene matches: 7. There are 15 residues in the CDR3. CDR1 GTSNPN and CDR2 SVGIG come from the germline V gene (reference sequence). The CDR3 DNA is TGTGCCTGGACTGAGGGACAGGGGGCTGGAGATACGCAGTATTTT. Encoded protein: CAWTEGQGAGDTQYF.

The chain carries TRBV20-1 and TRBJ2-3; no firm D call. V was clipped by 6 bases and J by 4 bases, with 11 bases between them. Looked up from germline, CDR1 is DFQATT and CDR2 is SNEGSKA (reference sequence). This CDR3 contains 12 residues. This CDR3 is CSAPKGSDTQYF. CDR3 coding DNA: TGCAGTGCCCCGAAGGGTTCAGATACGCAGTATTTT.

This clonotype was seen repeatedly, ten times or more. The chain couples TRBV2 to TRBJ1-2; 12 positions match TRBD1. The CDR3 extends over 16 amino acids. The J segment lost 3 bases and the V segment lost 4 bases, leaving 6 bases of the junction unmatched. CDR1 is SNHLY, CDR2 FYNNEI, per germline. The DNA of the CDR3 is TGTGCCAGCAGTGCCGGGACAGGGGGCGGCGACTATGGCTACACCTTC. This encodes CASSAGTGGGDYGYTF.